Listed here is a single T cell receptor (beta chain). The germline V gene encodes CDR1 LNHDA and CDR2 SQIVND (reference sequence). The CDR3 spans 15 residues. The trim removed 1 base at V and 8 bases at J, leaving 6 bases unmatched. The sample originates from a study of blood T cell repertoires in COVID-19. Generated by immunoSEQ multiplex PCR, the TCRdb table keeps only in-frame clones and is missing some. The top ten clones hold nearly 7% of a sample with under 350,000 clones, roughly 90% of them seen once. The clonotype was recovered from a woman aged 25 to 39 with COVID-19, enrolled during active disease. The specimen sequenced was peripheral blood. The rearrangement joins TRBV19 to TRBJ2-1, with 9 nucleotides matching TRBD2. In nucleotides, the CDR3 is TGTGCCAGTAGTATAGGATTCAGCGGGAGGCATGAGCAGTTCTTC. Residues: CASSIGFSGRHEQFF. The full variable domain, its missing parts supplied by reference TRBV19 and TRBJ2-1, is DGGITQSPKYLFRKEGQNVTLSCEQNLNHDAMYWYRQDPGQGLRLIYYSQIVNDFQKGDIAEGYSVSREKKESFPLTVTSAQKNPTAFYLCASSIGFSGRHEQFFGPGTRLTVL.